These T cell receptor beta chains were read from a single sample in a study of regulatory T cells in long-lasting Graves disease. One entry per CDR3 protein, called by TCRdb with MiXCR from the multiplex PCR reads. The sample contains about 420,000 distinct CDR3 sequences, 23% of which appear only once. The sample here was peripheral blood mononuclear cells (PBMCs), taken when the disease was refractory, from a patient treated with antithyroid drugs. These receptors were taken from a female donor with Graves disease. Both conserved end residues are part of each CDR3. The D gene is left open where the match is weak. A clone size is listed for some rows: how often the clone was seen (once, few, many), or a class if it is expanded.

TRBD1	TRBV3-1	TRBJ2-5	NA	TGTGCCAGCAGCCCCAGGGGGACGGGGGAGACCCAGTACTTC	CASSPRGTGETQYF
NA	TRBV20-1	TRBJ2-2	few	TGCAGTGCCACCGAGGGGAACACCGGGGAGCTGTTTTTT	CSATEGNTGELFF
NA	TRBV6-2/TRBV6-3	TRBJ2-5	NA	TGTGCCAGCTTGGGACTCTGGGGCGAGACCCAGTACTTC	CASLGLWGETQYF
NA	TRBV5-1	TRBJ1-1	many	TGCGCCAGCAAGGAGGGTCAGCCGAACACTGAAGCTTTCTTT	CASKEGQPNTEAFF
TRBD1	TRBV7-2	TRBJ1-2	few	TGTGCCAGCAGCTTAGAAGGGACAGGGTTGGGCGGCTACACCTTC	CASSLEGTGLGGYTF
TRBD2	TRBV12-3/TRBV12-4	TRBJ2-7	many	TGTGCCAGCAGCCGGACTAGCGGCAGGCAATCCTACGAGCAGTACTTC	CASSRTSGRQSYEQYF
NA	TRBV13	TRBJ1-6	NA	TGTGCCAGCTCTTTGGGCATCGGGAGTCGGGATTCACCCCTCCACTTT	CASSLGIGSRDSPLHF
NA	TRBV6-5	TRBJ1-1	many	TGTGCCAGCAGTTACGCAGGGTTGATGAACACTGAAGCTTTCTTT	CASSYAGLMNTEAFF
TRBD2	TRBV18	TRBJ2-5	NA	TGTGCCAGCTCACCATCAGCGGGAGGGCCGTCAGAGACCCAGTACTTC	CASSPSAGGPSETQYF
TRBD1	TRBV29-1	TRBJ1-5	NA	TGCAGCGTCTTAATGACAGGGAATAGCAATCGGCCCCAGCATTTT	CSVLMTGNSNRPQHF
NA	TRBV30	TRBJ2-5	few	TGTGCCTGGAGTCGTGATAGCAAGGAGACCCAGTACTTC	CAWSRDSKETQYF
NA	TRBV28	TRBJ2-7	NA	TGTGCCAGCAGGGACCCGGGCCCTTCAACCCTTCCCGATAGGGAGCAGTACTTC	CASRDPGPSTLPDREQYF
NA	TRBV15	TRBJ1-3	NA	TGTGCCACTTCATTAGGCAGCTCTGGAAACACCATATATTTT	CATSLGSSGNTIYF
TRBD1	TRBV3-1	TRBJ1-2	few	TGTGCCAGCAGCCTCGCGGGACAGGGCACAACTAACTATGGCTACACCTTC	CASSLAGQGTTNYGYTF
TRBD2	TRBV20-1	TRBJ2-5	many	TGCAGTGCCTGGCTAGCGGGAGGAGGGGAGACCCAGTACTTC	CSAWLAGGGETQYF
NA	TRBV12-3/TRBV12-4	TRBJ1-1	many	TGTGCCAGCAGATCACTCGGGACTGAAGCTTTCTTT	CASRSLGTEAFF